The present T cell receptor beta chain was sequenced within a study of T cells after yellow fever vaccination. MiXCR was run by TCRdb on the 5' RACE reads, yielding one entry per CDR3 protein. The table records 500,000 to 650,000 distinct CDR3 sequences, about a sixth of them present only once. This clonotype has a handful of counts. The CDR3 is made up of 13 amino acids. V was cut by 2 bases and J by 4 bases, with 9 bases left in between. In germline, CDR1 is ENHRY, CDR2 SYGVKD. Material: PBMCs, obtained around 5 days after the first yellow fever vaccination. The chain links TRBV10-3 to TRBJ2-7, with unresolved D. The TCR comes from a man aged 18 to 29 who received the YFV17D yellow fever vaccine. DNA for the CDR3: TGTGCCATCAGTGAGACGGACGGGTACGAGCAGTACTTC. It yields the protein CAISETDGYEQYF.